The 19 T cell receptor beta chains given below trace back to one sample, sequenced in a study of graft-versus-host responses after intestinal transplantation. Their target antigens are unknown. Sequencing was performed with immunoSEQ multiplex PCR; in TCRdb, only in-frame clones are kept and a portion is missing. The sample consists of 90,000 to 130,000 clones, roughly 93% of them appearing once. The input for sequencing was unstimulated CD8+ T cells sorted from spleen or lymph node cells, taken before transplant. The receptors shown here come from a human donor who was the organ donor for an intestinal transplant.

The chain employs TRBV4-2 and TRBJ2-5; a weak D match, TRBD2 (5 bases). V lost 1 base and J 7 bases, leaving 16 bases between the germline ends. This CDR3 region has 15 residues. The V gene's germline CDR1 is LGHNA and CDR2 YNFKEQ. This CDR3 reads CASSQAQDSPGTQYF. Written as DNA, the CDR3 is TGTGCCAGCAGCCAAGCCCAGGACTCCCCAGGGACCCAGTACTTC.

The chain uses TRBV28 and TRBJ2-4; 9 bases line up with TRBD1. J lost 9 bases, V lost 5 bases, and 8 bases had no gene match. Germline V gene data show CDR1 as MDHEN and CDR2 as SYDVKM. This CDR3 comprises 14 residues. CDR3 loop: CASSPWTGEGIQYF. The CDR3 nucleotides read TGTGCCAGCAGTCCCTGGACAGGGGAGGGCATTCAGTACTTC.

J is TRBJ1-1 and V is TRBV28; D is unresolved. The V gene's germline CDR1 is MDHEN and CDR2 SYDVKM. This CDR3 spans 14 amino acids. V lost 3 bases and J lost 0, with 8 bases in between. CDR3 residues: CASSLEGVNTEAFF. DNA of the CDR3: TGTGCCAGCAGTTTGGAGGGTGTGAACACTGAAGCTTTCTTT.

V is TRBV7-6 and J is TRBJ2-5; 9 bases match TRBD2. Germline V CDR1 and CDR2: SGHVS, FNYEAQ. The CDR3 covers 14 residues. The J segment lost 10 bases and the V segment lost 1 base, leaving 7 bases of the junction unmatched. The DNA of the CDR3 is TGTGCCAGCAGCTTAGTGGGCGGGAGGGCTGGCCAGTACTTC. It translates to CASSLVGGRAGQYF.

In its sample, this clone was seen once. DNA of the CDR3: TGTGCCAGCAGCTCCTTTACTACCTCCAATGAGCAGTTCTTC. Its protein is CASSSFTTSNEQFF. The J gene is TRBJ2-1, the V gene TRBV9; D unresolved. This CDR3 has 14 amino acids. Germline loops: CDR1 SGDLS, CDR2 YYNGEE. Trimming took 4 bases from V and 6 from J, leaving 14 bases between them.

The chain recombines TRBV30 with TRBJ2-3, with D perhaps matching TRBD2 (6 bases). The CDR3 spans 16 residues. Germline lookup yields CDR1 GTSNPN and CDR2 SVGIG (reference sequence). V was cut by 0 bases and J by 0 bases, with 13 bases left in between. CDR3 sequence: CAWSVGASASTDTQYF. In nucleotides, the CDR3 is TGTGCCTGGAGTGTTGGTGCTAGCGCTAGCACAGATACGCAGTATTTT. The variable domain in full, with the rest retrieved from reference TRBV30 and TRBJ2-3, is SQTIHQWPATLVQPVGSPLSLECTVEGTSNPNLYWYRQAAGRGLQLLFYSVGIGQISSEVPQNLSASRPQDRQFILSSKKLLLSDSGFYLCAWSVGASASTDTQYFGPGTRLTVL.

CDR3 protein: CASSPEGRLAGGNEQFF. CDR3 DNA: TGTGCCAGCAGCCCAGAGGGGAGACTAGCGGGGGGGAATGAGCAGTTCTTC. The chain couples TRBV7-2 to TRBJ2-1, with 14 bases aligning to TRBD2. Germline CDR1 is SGHTA and CDR2 is FQGNSA. With 5 bases clipped from V and 7 bases from J, the junction kept 10 bases outside the gene matches. The CDR3 is 17 amino acids.

V and J are TRBV12-5 and TRBJ2-3; D is perhaps TRBD2 (7 bases). The ends were cut back, 0 bases at V and 9 bases at J, with 25 bases in the middle. The CDR3 is 18 residues long. Germline CDR1 reads LGHNT; CDR2 reads FRNRAP. For the CDR3, the DNA is TGTGCTAGTGGTTTGGTAGGGGGTGCGGGAGCGCAACTCGTGACGCAGTATTTT. Its protein is CASGLVGGAGAQLVTQYF. The entire variable domain, with the rest obtained from reference TRBV12-5 and TRBJ2-3, is as follows: DARVTQTPRHKVTEMGQEVTMRCQPILGHNTVFWYRQTMMQGLELLAYFRNRAPLDDSGMPKDRFSAEMPDATLATLKIQPSEPRDSAVYFCASGLVGGAGAQLVTQYFGPGTRLTVL.

The chain employs TRBV6-5 and TRBJ2-7, with no clear D. Trimming shortened V by 5 bases and J by 2 bases, and 4 bases separated the two germline ends. CDR3 length: 11 amino acids. The V gene's germline CDR1 is MNHEY and CDR2 SVGAGI. The CDR3 here is CASSGTYEQYF. The DNA for the CDR3 is TGTGCCAGCAGTGGGACCTACGAGCAGTACTTC.

J is TRBJ1-1 and V is TRBV28; no clear D. The CDR3 runs to 13 residues. V was cut by 2 bases and J by 3 bases, with 7 bases left in between. Germline values: CDR1 MDHEN, CDR2 SYDVKM. The CDR3 DNA is TGTGCCAGCAGTTTACCACAAGACACTGAAGCTTTCTTT. Translation: CASSLPQDTEAFF.

Remarks on this clone: Within the sample, other DNA sequences also encode this same CDR3. V usage is TRBV27 and J usage is TRBJ2-1; perhaps TRBD1 as D (6 bases). Looked up from germline, CDR1 is MNHEY and CDR2 is SMNVEV (reference sequence). Trimming left V 5 bases short and J 2 bases short, with 19 bases between. This CDR3 spans 17 amino acids. The CDR3 DNA sequence: TGTGCCAGCAGTCCCGGGACACCCAGCTTCGCCTACAATGAGCAGTTCTTC. Translating gives CASSPGTPSFAYNEQFF.

V is TRBV6-5 and J is TRBJ2-3, with 8 bases matching TRBD2. The CDR3 runs 14 residues. CDR1 MNHEY and CDR2 SVGAGI come from the germline V gene. V trimming: 8 bases; J trimming: 2 bases; junction bases outside the gene matches: 6. The CDR3 loop is CASGLAGITDTQYF. The DNA of the CDR3 is TGTGCCAGCGGATTAGCGGGAATCACAGATACGCAGTATTTT.

The chain recombines TRBV2 with TRBJ2-3; weak D call: TRBD2 (7 bases). V gave up 4 bases and J gave up 2 bases, with 16 bases separating them. CDR3 length equals 16 residues. Per germline, CDR1 SNHLY and CDR2 FYNNEI. CDR3 sequence: CASSVRGPTYTDTQYF. For the CDR3, the DNA is TGTGCCAGCAGTGTGCGGGGGCCCACTTACACAGATACGCAGTATTTT.

The chain is built from TRBV4-1 and TRBJ2-7; 9 bases map to TRBD1. V dropped 4 bases and J dropped 4; count of bases not matched to a gene: 8. The CDR3 covers 15 residues. Germline CDR1 is MGHRA and CDR2 is YSYEKL. This chain's CDR3 is CASSPPGQGSYEQYF. CDR3 DNA: TGCGCCAGCAGCCCTCCTGGACAGGGGAGTTACGAGCAGTACTTC.

This chain joins TRBV9 and TRBJ2-2, with a possible D match to TRBD2 (5 bases). The CDR3 loop spans 12 amino acids. Germline V CDR1 and CDR2: SGDLS, YYNGEE. Deletions cut 4 bases from V and 8 bases from J, with 9 bases between. CDR3 nucleotide sequence: TGTGCCAGCAGCTCTACTAGTGGGGAGCTGTTTTTT. Amino acids: CASSSTSGELFF.

The chain couples TRBV11-2 to TRBJ1-5; D may be TRBD1 (6 bases). CDR1 and CDR2 (germline): SGHAT, FQNNGV. V gave up 1 base and J gave up 6 bases, with 7 bases separating them. The CDR3 loop spans 13 amino acids. Here the CDR3 reads CASSLGGAQPQHF. As DNA, the CDR3 is TGTGCCAGCAGCTTAGGGGGGGCTCAGCCCCAGCATTTT.

CDR3 region: CASSPRVSYEQYF. CDR3 bases: TGTGCCAGCAGCCCCCGTGTCTCCTACGAGCAGTACTTC. This chain uses TRBV7-9 with TRBJ2-7; D gene ambiguous. Deletions cut 5 bases from V and 0 bases from J, with 8 bases between. Germline V gene data show CDR1 as SEHNR and CDR2 as FQNEAQ (reference sequence). CDR3 length: 13 residues.

This clone was seen only once. V gene TRBV29-1 combines with J gene TRBJ2-5; D tentatively reads TRBD1 or TRBD2 (6 bases each). This CDR3 is built from 11 residues. Trimming stripped 4 bases from V and 6 bases from J, with 9 bases between. Per germline, CDR1 SQVTM and CDR2 ANQGSEA. CDR3 sequence reads: CSVVRGQTQYF. The CDR3 DNA sequence: TGCAGCGTTGTCCGGGGGCAGACCCAGTACTTC.

The rearrangement joins TRBV5-6 to TRBJ2-3; 8 bases are shared with TRBD2. The V gene's germline CDR1 is SGHDT and CDR2 YYEEEE. The V gene end was trimmed by 5 bases and the J gene end by 7 bases; junction bases not matched to a gene: 18. This CDR3 region has 17 residues. The DNA for the CDR3 is TGTGCCAGCAGACTCCCCAGCGGGAGTATATGGTTACATACGCAGTATTTT. It yields the protein CASRLPSGSIWLHTQYF.